The 31 T cell receptor beta chains below were found in one sample sequenced in a study of cytomegalovirus exposure and HLA in healthy donors. PCR amplification relied on 60 Vbeta primers (plus 13 Jbeta primers). Measured with immunoSEQ multiplex PCR; TCRdb has only the in-frame clones, and not every one. The profile covers around 140,000 clones, with 65% to 85% appearing a single time and roughly 1.5% taken by the ten largest. The sample consisted of PBMCs. The source is a woman between 18 and 29 years old in good health and CMV-seronegative.

In this sample, this clone turned up a few times. This sequence joins TRBV4-2 and TRBJ2-7; 7 bases fit TRBD1. This CDR3 region has 14 residues. V was clipped by 2 bases and J by 3 bases; unmatched bases: 4. Germline V lookup: CDR1 LGHNA, CDR2 YNFKEQ. The CDR3 reads CASSQQDRDYEQYF. CDR3 sequence (DNA): TGTGCCAGCAGCCAACAAGACAGGGACTACGAGCAGTACTTC.

This clone turned up a few times. One end of the junction varies from germline; a read error may be responsible. The gene calls are TRBV5-1 and TRBJ1-1, with D possibly matching TRBD1 (6 bases). The CDR3 sequence is 13 residues long. Per the germline V gene, CDR1 is SGHRS and CDR2 is YFSETQ. This CDR3 reads CASSDGQNFESFF. The CDR3 DNA follows: TGCGCCAGCAGCGATGGACAGAACTTTGAATCTTTCTTT.

This clone was seen a few times. The rearrangement joins TRBV19 to TRBJ1-4; 7 bases line up with TRBD1. V was clipped by 4 bases and J by 3 bases; unmatched bases: 2. The CDR3 runs to 14 residues. The germline CDR1 and CDR2 sequences are LNHDA and SQIVND (reference sequence). This chain's CDR3 is CASSNRGANEKLFF. CDR3 DNA sequence: TGTGCCAGTAGTAACAGGGGAGCTAATGAAAAACTGTTTTTT.

The V and J genes are TRBV4-1 and TRBJ2-5; 9 bases map to TRBD2. The CDR3 length is 16 residues. The germline V gene has CDR1 MGHRA and CDR2 YSYEKL. The V gene end was trimmed by 2 bases and the J gene end by 3 bases; junction bases not matched to a gene: 7. CDR3 nucleotides: TGCGCCAGCAGCCAACGGAGTAGCGGGAGAGAAGAGACCCAGTACTTC. Protein product: CASSQRSSGREETQYF.

In DNA, the CDR3 is TGTGCCAGCAGCCGCAGCCCACAGGAAACCTATGGCTACACCTTC. The encoded protein is CASSRSPQETYGYTF. V usage is TRBV6-5 and J usage is TRBJ1-2; maybe TRBD1 (5 bases). The CDR3 contains 15 residues. Germline assignment: CDR1 MNHEY and CDR2 SVGAGI. V was pared by 6 bases and J by 4 bases, with 18 bases between.

The chain combines TRBV5-6 with TRBJ2-7; TRBD2 might be the D (5 bases). Germline CDR1 and CDR2: SGHDT and YYEEEE. CDR3 length: 11 residues. V lost 4 bases and J lost 3, with 5 bases in between. The CDR3 bases are TGTGCCAGCAGCGCGGGCTACGAGCAGTACTTC. It is translated as CASSAGYEQYF.

This clone was found a few times. V gene TRBV5-1 combines with J gene TRBJ2-3; possible D gene TRBD2, 5 bases. The CDR3 runs 14 residues. V was trimmed by 0 bases and J by 5 bases, leaving 10 bases between them. The germline V gene has CDR1 SGHRS and CDR2 YFSETQ. The CDR3 sequence: CASSLAAGGDTQYF. The CDR3 DNA reads as TGCGCCAGCAGCTTGGCGGCGGGCGGAGATACGCAGTATTTT.

This chain joins TRBV7-8 and TRBJ1-2; D possibly corresponds to TRBD1 (6 bases). The CDR3 totals 17 residues. The V and J ends lost 3 bases and 2 bases respectively, with 19 bases between them. CDR1 SGHVS and CDR2 FQNEAQ come from the germline V gene. The CDR3 loop is CASSFRVPTGLNYGYTF. In DNA, the CDR3 is TGTGCCAGCAGCTTCCGGGTACCGACAGGATTAAACTATGGCTACACCTTC.

The chain is built from TRBV27 and TRBJ1-1; D not resolved. CDR3 length equals 16 residues. Trimming removed 0 bases from V and 4 bases from J, with 15 bases in between. CDR1 is MNHEY, CDR2 SMNVEV, per germline (reference sequence). DNA of the CDR3: TGTGCCAGCAGTTTATCGGGTAGCACACGGGTCACTGAAGCTTTCTTT. Translating gives CASSLSGSTRVTEAFF.

J is TRBJ2-5 and V is TRBV4-2; the D gene is possibly TRBD2 (5 bases). The V gene's germline CDR1 is LGHNA and CDR2 YNFKEQ. Trimming removed 0 bases from V and 1 base from J, with 6 bases in between. CDR3 length: 14 residues. CDR3 bases: TGTGCCAGCAGCCAAGAGAGCGGCCAAGAGACCCAGTACTTC. It specifies CASSQESGQETQYF.

This clone turned up a few times. The chain recombines TRBV5-4 with TRBJ2-1, with D perhaps matching TRBD2 (6 bases). The V gene's germline CDR1 is SGHNT and CDR2 YYREEE (reference sequence). The CDR3 loop spans 12 amino acids. Trimming stripped 5 bases from V and 10 bases from J, with 13 bases between. The CDR3 DNA follows: TGTGCCAGCAGTCTATCTGGGGGGGAGCAGTTCTTC. It specifies CASSLSGGEQFF.

The chain uses TRBV5-1 and TRBJ2-5; no clear D. V was trimmed by 0 bases and J by 7 bases, leaving 4 bases between them. CDR1 and CDR2 (germline): SGHRS, YFSETQ. This CDR3 has 11 amino acids. CDR3 sequence (DNA): TGCGCCAGCAGCTTGGCGGGGACCCAGTACTTC. Encoded protein: CASSLAGTQYF.

J is TRBJ2-7 and V is TRBV6-1; 10 bases map to TRBD1. From germline, CDR1 is MNHNS and CDR2 SASEGT. J was trimmed by 4 bases and V by 5 bases; bases with no gene match: 2. The CDR3 spans 13 residues. CDR3 in amino acids: CASSQDRGYEQYF. DNA of the CDR3: TGTGCCAGCAGTCAGGACAGGGGGTACGAGCAGTACTTC.

This clone was recorded only once. The genes are TRBV6-6 and TRBJ1-2; D is possibly TRBD1 (6 bases). The V end lost 7 bases, the J end lost 5 bases, and 11 bases lay between the germline ends. Germline CDR1 is MNHNY and CDR2 is SVGAGI (reference sequence). This CDR3 region has 12 residues. CDR3 protein: CASNTGLYGYTF. Written as DNA, the CDR3 is TGTGCCAGCAATACAGGGTTATATGGCTACACCTTC.

This clone was seen once. The CDR3: CASSAQGNTEAFF. CDR3 DNA: TGTGCCAGCAGCGCTCAGGGGAACACTGAAGCTTTCTTT. The chain links TRBV9 to TRBJ1-1, with D possibly matching TRBD1 (5 bases). Per the germline V gene, CDR1 is SGDLS and CDR2 is YYNGEE. Trimming left V 3 bases short and J 1 base short, with 7 bases between. The CDR3 extends over 13 amino acids.

The rearrangement joins TRBV6-5 to TRBJ1-5; D possibly corresponds to TRBD1 (6 bases). This CDR3 has 15 amino acids. Trimming took off 6 bases at V and 0 bases at J, with 12 bases between the two ends. Germline lookup yields CDR1 MNHEY and CDR2 SVGAGI. CDR3 nucleotides: TGTGCCAGCAGACGACAGGCCTATAGCAATCAGCCCCAGCATTTT. This gives the protein CASRRQAYSNQPQHF.

This chain connects TRBV4-1 to TRBJ2-3, with D possibly TRBD2 on 5 matching bases. The CDR3 contains 15 residues. Germline V gives CDR1 MGHRA, CDR2 YSYEKL. V lost 1 base, J lost 5 bases, and 13 bases lay in between. The CDR3 here is CASSQGGLGGDTQYF. The CDR3 DNA reads TGCGCCAGCAGCCAAGGAGGGCTCGGTGGAGATACGCAGTATTTT.

This clone was observed a handful of times. The chain combines TRBV6-5 with TRBJ2-7; 7 bases are shared with TRBD2. Germline-derived CDR1 and CDR2 are MNHEY and SVGAGI. The CDR3 extends over 15 amino acids. The junction had 4 bases not matched to a gene; V was cut back by 0 bases and J by 2 bases. CDR3 in amino acids: CASSYSAGVAYEQYF. In DNA, the CDR3 is TGTGCCAGCAGTTACTCGGCGGGAGTGGCCTACGAGCAGTACTTC.

CDR3 protein: CASRSGTEAFF. The DNA of the CDR3 is TGTGCCAGCCGGTCGGGCACTGAAGCTTTCTTT. The chain carries TRBV5-6 and TRBJ1-1; D uncertain. This CDR3 is built from 11 residues. The germline V gene has CDR1 SGHDT and CDR2 YYEEEE. The ends were cut back, 7 bases at V and 4 bases at J, with 8 bases in the middle. The full variable domain, rest sourced from reference TRBV5-6 and TRBJ1-1, is DAGVTQSPTHLIKTRGQQVTLRCSPKSGHDTVSWYQQALGQGPQFIFQYYEEEERQRGNFPDRFSGHQFPNYSSELNVNALLLGDSALYLCASRSGTEAFFGQGTRLTVV.

The chain links TRBV5-4 to TRBJ1-4; 7 bases line up with TRBD1. The V segment lost 3 bases and the J segment 7 bases; nucleotides outside the gene matches: 3. CDR3 length equals 13 residues. Germline V lookup: CDR1 SGHNT, CDR2 YYREEE (reference sequence). CDR3 region: CASSSQGTEKLFF. In nucleotides, the CDR3 is TGTGCCAGCAGCTCACAGGGGACTGAAAAACTGTTTTTT.

The genes are TRBV4-1 and TRBJ2-2; the D gene is possibly TRBD1 (7 bases). The CDR3 spans 16 residues. Trimming shortened V by 3 bases and J by 7 bases, and 18 bases separated the two germline ends. CDR1 is MGHRA, CDR2 YSYEKL, per germline. In DNA form, the CDR3 reads TGCGCCAGCAGCCAGGAGGGGACAGCGATTGGCGGGGAGCTGTTTTTT. This encodes CASSQEGTAIGGELFF.

This rearrangement joins TRBV6-1 to TRBJ1-5; no firm D call. This CDR3 region has 14 residues. Germline V gene data show CDR1 as MNHNS and CDR2 as SASEGT. V lost 2 bases to trimming and J lost 2 bases, with 7 bases between them. CDR3 DNA: TGTGCCAGCAGTGAAATTGGGCGCAATCAGCCCCAGCATTTT. It is translated as CASSEIGRNQPQHF.

The chain combines TRBV7-6 with TRBJ2-5, with 10 positions matching TRBD2. The CDR3 loop spans 15 amino acids. Trimming at V came to 1 base and at J to 5 bases, leaving 4 bases not matched to a gene. In germline, CDR1 is SGHVS, CDR2 FNYEAQ. The CDR3 protein is CASSLDEAGGETQYF. CDR3 DNA sequence: TGTGCCAGCAGCTTAGATGAAGCGGGAGGGGAGACCCAGTACTTC.

This chain uses TRBV7-6 with TRBJ2-5; 9 bases fit TRBD2. There are 16 residues in the CDR3. Germline assignment: CDR1 SGHVS and CDR2 FNYEAQ. V dropped 2 bases and J dropped 2; count of bases not matched to a gene: 6. The CDR3 DNA reads TGTGCCAGCAGCTTAAATGGCGGACTAGCGCAAGAGACCCAGTACTTC. Protein: CASSLNGGLAQETQYF.

The CDR3 nucleotides are TGTGCGAGGCGGGGTGGTGGAAACACCATATATTTT. It translates to CARRGGGNTIYF. The chain employs TRBV30 and TRBJ1-3; D is undetermined. The germline V gene has CDR1 GTSNPN and CDR2 SVGIG (reference sequence). The CDR3 is 12 amino acids.

This clone occurred once. The CDR3 reads CASSLEVSGGNNEQFF. Written as DNA, the CDR3 is TGTGCCAGCAGCTTAGAAGTTAGCGGGGGGAACAATGAGCAGTTCTTC. V gene TRBV7-9 combines with J gene TRBJ2-1; 10 bases map to TRBD2. V shed 1 base and J 5 bases; nucleotides not matched to a gene: 5. The CDR3 has 16 residues. Germline lookup yields CDR1 SEHNR and CDR2 FQNEAQ (reference sequence).

The V and J genes are TRBV7-9 and TRBJ2-3, with 9 bases that match TRBD2. CDR1 and CDR2 (germline): SEHNR, FQNEAQ (reference sequence). Losses at the gene ends were 4 bases for V and 1 base for J; bases not matched to a gene: 6. The CDR3 contains 16 residues. DNA of the CDR3: TGTGCCAGCAGCTCCCGTAGCGGGAGCGGCACAGATACGCAGTATTTT. This gives the protein CASSSRSGSGTDTQYF.

The chain recombines TRBV5-1 with TRBJ2-7; D is unclear. Germline CDR1 and CDR2: SGHRS and YFSETQ. The CDR3 contains 14 residues. Trimming stripped 2 bases from V and 4 bases from J, with 13 bases between. The CDR3 region has the DNA TGCGCCAGCAGCTTTTCCACCCGAGCGTACGAGCAGTACTTC. Its translation is CASSFSTRAYEQYF.

The CDR3 here is CASSVDSPNYGYTF. CDR3 nucleotide sequence: TGCGCCAGCAGCGTGGATAGTCCTAACTATGGCTACACCTTC. The V gene is TRBV5-1, the J gene TRBJ1-2, with D unclear. The ends were cut back, 4 bases at V and 0 bases at J, with 10 bases in the middle. Germline V lookup: CDR1 SGHRS, CDR2 YFSETQ. CDR3 length: 14 residues.

This chain links TRBV18 with TRBJ2-7, with unresolved D. This CDR3 region has 14 residues. Trimming removed 3 bases at V and 6 bases at J, with 15 bases between. The germline gives CDR1 KGHSH, CDR2 LQKENI. As DNA, the CDR3 is TGTGCCAGCTCACCCCCCGGCGCGGTGGGCGAGCAGTACTTC. Protein sequence: CASSPPGAVGEQYF.

V gene TRBV2 combines with J gene TRBJ2-7, with TRBD2 as a possible D gene (6 bases). Looked up from germline, CDR1 is SNHLY and CDR2 is FYNNEI. Trimming took off 10 bases at V and 6 bases at J, with 13 bases between the two ends. The CDR3 has 11 amino acids. CDR3 nucleotide sequence: TGTGCCACCTTACGGGAGACCGAGCAGTACTTC. Its translation is CATLRETEQYF. Using reference TRBV2 and TRBJ2-7 for the parts outside the CDR3, the full variable domain is EPEVTQTPSHQVTQMGQEVILRCVPISNHLYFYWYRQILGQKVEFLVSFYNNEISEKSEIFDDQFSVERPDGSNFTLKIRSTKLEDSAMYFCATLRETEQYFGPGTRLTVT.